This T cell receptor beta chain came from a study of control samples from healthy donors and cancer patients. Sequenced by immunoSEQ multiplex PCR; TCRdb stores in-frame clones only, minus some. Among about 130,000 clones listed, around 90% were seen once. The sample taken for sequencing was blood. The sequence derives from a young man in good health.

In DNA, the CDR3 is TGTGCCAGCAGGTCAACAGGGCAGAATGAGCAGTTCTTC. Residues: CASRSTGQNEQFF. J is TRBJ2-1 and V is TRBV2; D possibly corresponds to TRBD1 (6 bases). Germline lookup yields CDR1 SNHLY and CDR2 FYNNEI. The CDR3 spans 13 residues. The V and J ends lost 6 bases and 7 bases respectively, with 13 bases between them.